Below, 5 T cell receptor beta chains from the same sample are listed, as sequenced in a study of cytomegalovirus exposure and HLA in healthy donors. 60 Vbeta and 13 Jbeta primers were used in PCR. Clones were sequenced by immunoSEQ multiplex PCR, and TCRdb holds only the in-frame ones, with some missing. In the table there are roughly 220,000 clones, more than 65% of which are singletons. Sequenced sample: PBMCs. These receptor sequences come from a man between 45 and 60 years old in good health and CMV-seronegative.

This sequence joins TRBV5-6 and TRBJ2-7; 8 bases match TRBD2. CDR1 is SGHDT, CDR2 YYEEEE, per germline. The CDR3 contains 15 residues. Trimming removed 5 bases from V and 0 bases from J; junction bases left unmatched: 7. The DNA of the CDR3 is TGTGCCAGCAGACAAGGACTAGCTGTCTCCTACGAGCAGTACTTC. Its translation: CASRQGLAVSYEQYF.

The J gene is TRBJ2-7, the V gene TRBV9, with TRBD2 as a possible D gene (6 bases). V lost 7 bases to trimming and J lost 4 bases, with 15 bases between them. Germline loops: CDR1 SGDLS, CDR2 YYNGEE. The length of the CDR3 is 13 residues. In DNA, the CDR3 is TGTGCCAGCGCCGGAGGGAGAGGATACGAGCAGTACTTC. Its translation: CASAGGRGYEQYF.

J is TRBJ2-1 and V is TRBV7-2, with 9 bases fitting TRBD2. Germline CDR1 and CDR2: SGHTA and FQGNSA. CDR3 length: 14 amino acids. Trimming took 5 bases from V and 6 from J; bases not matched to a gene: 5. The CDR3 region is CASSETSGRNEQFF. CDR3 bases: TGTGCCAGCAGCGAGACTAGCGGTCGCAATGAGCAGTTCTTC.

The V gene is TRBV7-8, the J gene TRBJ2-1; 12 positions agree with TRBD2. Germline loops: CDR1 SGHVS, CDR2 FQNEAQ. V shed 5 bases, J shed 8 bases, and the junction held 13 bases outside the gene matches. This CDR3 comprises 17 residues. CDR3 nucleotide sequence: TGTGCCAGCAGCGCGAGGCCGAGGCTAGCGGGAGGGGATGAGCAGTTCTTC. This gives the protein CASSARPRLAGGDEQFF.

V usage is TRBV27 and J usage is TRBJ2-7; 11 nucleotides line up with TRBD2. This CDR3 is built from 15 residues. Losses at the gene ends were 5 bases for V and 4 bases for J; bases not matched to a gene: 7. Germline V gene lookup returns CDR1 MNHEY and CDR2 SMNVEV (reference sequence). The CDR3 spells CASSHLAGGFYEQYF. The CDR3, as DNA: TGTGCCAGCAGTCACCTAGCGGGAGGATTTTACGAGCAGTACTTC.